This record concerns one T cell receptor (beta chain) sequence. This entry comes from a study of CD8+ T cells in alopecia areata. The wider study: The duration of tofacitinib was 6 to 18 months, with 6 months off drug afterward.

The sequencing template was cDNA reverse transcribed from extracted RNA. TCRdb keeps only in-frame clones here, not all; method: immunoSEQ multiplex PCR. Here the sample spans some 110,000 clones, under 40% being singletons. The specimen sequenced was CD4+ T cells sorted from blood. The clonotype was recovered from a human donor with alopecia areata.

CDR3 loop: CAWSSGYNEQFF. CDR3 sequence (DNA): TGTGCCTGGAGTTCAGGTTACAATGAGCAGTTCTTC. This chain connects TRBV30 to TRBJ2-1; D remains ambiguous. The CDR3 has 12 residues. V was shortened by 2 bases and J by 4 bases, with 6 bases between the two germline ends. Germline CDR1 GTSNPN, CDR2 SVGIG (reference sequence).